Below, one TCR beta chain is given with its context. Time point described: pre-sensitization, week 0. Treatment described: therapeutic diphenylcyclopropenone sensitization with weekly scalp DPC. Germline values: CDR1 SGDLS, CDR2 YYNGEE. V lost 4 bases and J lost 0, with 14 bases in between. The CDR3 length is 16 residues. This sample is drawn from a study of human T cells and chemical hapten exposure. In TCRdb, the RACE reads were re-called with MiXCR into one record per CDR3 protein. The data contain about 80,000 distinct CDR3 sequences, about 14% of them seen just once; the ten biggest clones take up 4% to 6%.

The chain has TRBV9 and TRBJ2-4, with D uncertain. Sequencing was performed on whole blood, taken in connection with sensitization to the hapten diphenylcyclopropenone (DPC). This clonotype was sampled from a woman aged 45 to 65 with alopecia areata. Some clones in this sample may be carry-over from other donors' samples. The CDR3 DNA reads as TGTGCCAGCAGCAGGACGGATATCCTAGCCAAAAACATTCAGTACTTC. Translation: CASSRTDILAKNIQYF.